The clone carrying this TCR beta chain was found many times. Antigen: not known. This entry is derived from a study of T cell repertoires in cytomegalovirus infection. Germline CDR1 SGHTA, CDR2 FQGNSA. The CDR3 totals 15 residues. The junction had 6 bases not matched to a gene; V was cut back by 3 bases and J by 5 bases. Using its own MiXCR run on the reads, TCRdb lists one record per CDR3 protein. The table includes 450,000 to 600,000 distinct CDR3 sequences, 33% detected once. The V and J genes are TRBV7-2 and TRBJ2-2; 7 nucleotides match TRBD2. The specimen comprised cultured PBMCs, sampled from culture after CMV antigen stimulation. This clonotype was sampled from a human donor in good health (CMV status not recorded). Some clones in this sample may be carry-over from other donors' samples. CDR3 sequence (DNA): TGTGCCAGCAGCTTTCAGAGTAGCGGGACCGGGGAGCTGTTTTTT. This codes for CASSFQSSGTGELFF. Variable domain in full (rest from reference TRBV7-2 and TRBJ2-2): GAGVSQSPSNKVTEKGKDVELRCDPISGHTALYWYRQSLGQGLEFLIYFQGNSAPDKSGLPSDRFSAERTGGSVSTLTIQRTQQEDSAVYLCASSFQSSGTGELFFGEGSRLTVL.